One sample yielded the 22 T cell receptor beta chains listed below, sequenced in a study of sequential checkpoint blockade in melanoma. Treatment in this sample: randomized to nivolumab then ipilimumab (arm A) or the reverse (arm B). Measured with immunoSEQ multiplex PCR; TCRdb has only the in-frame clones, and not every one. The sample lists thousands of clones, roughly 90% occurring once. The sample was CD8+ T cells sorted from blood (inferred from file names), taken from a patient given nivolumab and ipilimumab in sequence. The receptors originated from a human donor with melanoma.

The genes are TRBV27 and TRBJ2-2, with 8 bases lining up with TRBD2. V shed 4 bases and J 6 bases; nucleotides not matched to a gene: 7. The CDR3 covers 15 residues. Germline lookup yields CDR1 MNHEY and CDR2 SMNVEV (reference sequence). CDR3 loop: CASSSPGLDPGELFF. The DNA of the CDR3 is TGTGCCAGCAGTTCACCGGGACTAGATCCCGGGGAGCTGTTTTTT.

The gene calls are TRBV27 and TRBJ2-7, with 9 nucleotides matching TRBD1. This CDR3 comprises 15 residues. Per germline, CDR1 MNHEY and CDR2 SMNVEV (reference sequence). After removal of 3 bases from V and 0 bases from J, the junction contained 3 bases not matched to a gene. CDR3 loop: CASSLRTGASYEQYF. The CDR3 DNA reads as TGTGCCAGCAGTTTGAGGACAGGGGCCTCCTACGAGCAGTACTTC.

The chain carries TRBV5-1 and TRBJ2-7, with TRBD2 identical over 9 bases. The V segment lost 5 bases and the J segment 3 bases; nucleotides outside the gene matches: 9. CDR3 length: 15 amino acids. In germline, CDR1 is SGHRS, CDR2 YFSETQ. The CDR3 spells CASRPDSGSFYEQYF. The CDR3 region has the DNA TGCGCCAGCAGACCTGATAGCGGGAGTTTCTACGAGCAGTACTTC.

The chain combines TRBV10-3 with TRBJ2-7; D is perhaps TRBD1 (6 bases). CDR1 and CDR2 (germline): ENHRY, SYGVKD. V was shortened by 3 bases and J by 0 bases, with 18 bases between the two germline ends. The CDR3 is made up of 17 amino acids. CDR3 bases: TGTGCCATCAGTGACCCTGCAGGGTCAGGGGTCTCCTACGAGCAGTACTTC. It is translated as CAISDPAGSGVSYEQYF.

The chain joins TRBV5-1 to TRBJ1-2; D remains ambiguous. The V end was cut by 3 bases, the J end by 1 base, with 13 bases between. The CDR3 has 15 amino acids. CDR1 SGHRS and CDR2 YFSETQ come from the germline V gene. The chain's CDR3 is CASSSTNSINYGYTF. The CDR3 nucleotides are TGCGCCAGCAGCTCGACTAACAGCATTAACTATGGCTACACCTTC. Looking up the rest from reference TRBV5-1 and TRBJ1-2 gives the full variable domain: KAGVTQTPRYLIKTRGQQVTLSCSPISGHRSVSWYQQTPGQGLQFLFEYFSETQRNKGNFPGRFSGRQFSNSRSEMNVSTLELGDSALYLCASSSTNSINYGYTFGSGTRLTVV.

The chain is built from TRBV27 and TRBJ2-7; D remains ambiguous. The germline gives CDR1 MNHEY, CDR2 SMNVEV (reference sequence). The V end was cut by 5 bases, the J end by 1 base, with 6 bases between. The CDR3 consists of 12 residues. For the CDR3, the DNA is TGTGCCAGCAGTAACTTGTCCTACGAGCAGTACTTC. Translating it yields CASSNLSYEQYF.

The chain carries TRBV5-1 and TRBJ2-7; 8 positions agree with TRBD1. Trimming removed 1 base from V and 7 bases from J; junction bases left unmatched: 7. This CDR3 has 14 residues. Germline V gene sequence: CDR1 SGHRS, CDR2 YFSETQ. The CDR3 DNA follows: TGCGCCAGCAGCTTGTTTCAGGGGGCAAGGGAGCAGTACTTC. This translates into CASSLFQGAREQYF.

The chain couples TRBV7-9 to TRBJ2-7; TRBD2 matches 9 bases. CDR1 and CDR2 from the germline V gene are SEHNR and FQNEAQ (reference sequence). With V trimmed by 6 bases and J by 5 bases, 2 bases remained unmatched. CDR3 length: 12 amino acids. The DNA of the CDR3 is TGTGCCAGCAGTTCTAGCGGGAACGAGCAGTACGTC. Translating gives CASSSSGNEQYV.

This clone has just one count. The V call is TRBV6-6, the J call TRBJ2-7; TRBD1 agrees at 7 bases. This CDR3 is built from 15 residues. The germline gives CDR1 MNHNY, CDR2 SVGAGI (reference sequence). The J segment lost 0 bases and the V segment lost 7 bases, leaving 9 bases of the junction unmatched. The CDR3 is CASKVTQGSSYEQYF. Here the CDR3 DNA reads TGTGCCAGCAAGGTCACACAGGGGAGCTCCTACGAGCAGTACTTC.

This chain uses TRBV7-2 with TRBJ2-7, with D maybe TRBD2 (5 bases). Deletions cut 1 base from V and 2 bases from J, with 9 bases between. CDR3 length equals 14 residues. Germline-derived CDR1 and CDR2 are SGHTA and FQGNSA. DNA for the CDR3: TGTGCCAGCAGCTTAGGGACTGGGCCCTACGAGCAGTACTTC. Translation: CASSLGTGPYEQYF.

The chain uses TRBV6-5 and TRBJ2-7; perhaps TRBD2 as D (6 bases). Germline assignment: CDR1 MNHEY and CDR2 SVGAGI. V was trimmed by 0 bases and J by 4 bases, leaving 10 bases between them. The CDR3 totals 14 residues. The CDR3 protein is CASSYSEGPYEQYF. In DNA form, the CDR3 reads TGTGCCAGCAGTTACTCGGAGGGCCCGTACGAGCAGTACTTC.

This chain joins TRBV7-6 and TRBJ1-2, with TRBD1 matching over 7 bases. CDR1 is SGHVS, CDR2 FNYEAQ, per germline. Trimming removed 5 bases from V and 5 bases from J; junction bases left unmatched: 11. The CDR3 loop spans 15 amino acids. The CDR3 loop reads CASSRFDREEYGYTF. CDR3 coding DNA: TGTGCCAGCAGCCGCTTCGACAGGGAGGAATATGGCTACACCTTC.

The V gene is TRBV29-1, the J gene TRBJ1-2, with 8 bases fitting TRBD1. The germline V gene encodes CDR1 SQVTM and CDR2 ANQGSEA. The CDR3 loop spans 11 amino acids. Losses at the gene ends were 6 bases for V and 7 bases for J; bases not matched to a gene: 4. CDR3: CSVRQGPGYTF. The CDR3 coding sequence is TGCAGCGTGAGACAGGGGCCTGGCTACACCTTC. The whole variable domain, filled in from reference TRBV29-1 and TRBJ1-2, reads SAVISQKPSRDICQRGTSLTIQCQVDSQVTMMFWYRQQPGQSLTLIATANQGSEATYESGFVIDKFPISRPNLTFSTLTVSNMSPEDSSIYLCSVRQGPGYTFGSGTRLTVV.

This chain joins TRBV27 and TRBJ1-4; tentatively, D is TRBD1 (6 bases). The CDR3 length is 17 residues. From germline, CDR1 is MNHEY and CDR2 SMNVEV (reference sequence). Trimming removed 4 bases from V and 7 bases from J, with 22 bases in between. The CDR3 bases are TGTGCCAGCAGTTCGAACCCATACGGGGGGGCTGGTGAAAAACTGTTTTTT. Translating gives CASSSNPYGGAGEKLFF.

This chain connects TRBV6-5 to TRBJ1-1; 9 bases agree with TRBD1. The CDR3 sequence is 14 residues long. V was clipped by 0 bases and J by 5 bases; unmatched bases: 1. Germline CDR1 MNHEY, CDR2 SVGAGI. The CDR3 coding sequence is TGTGCCAGCAGTTACTCAGACAGGGGGACTGAAGCTTTCTTT. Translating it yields CASSYSDRGTEAFF.

CDR3 DNA sequence: TGTGCCAGCAGTCTAAGAGGGACAGGGCCCGCAAACACTGAAGCTTTCTTT. Residues: CASSLRGTGPANTEAFF. The rearrangement uses TRBV7-6 and TRBJ1-1, with TRBD1 identical over 9 bases. The CDR3 loop spans 17 amino acids. The germline V gene encodes CDR1 SGHVS and CDR2 FNYEAQ. V was pared by 6 bases and J by 2 bases, with 13 bases of the junction left unmatched.

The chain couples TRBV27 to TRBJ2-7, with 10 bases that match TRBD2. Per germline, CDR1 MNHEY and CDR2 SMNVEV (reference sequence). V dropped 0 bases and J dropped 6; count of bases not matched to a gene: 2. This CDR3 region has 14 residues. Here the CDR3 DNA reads TGTGCCAGCAGTTTATCTCCTAGCGGGGGCGAGCAGTACTTC. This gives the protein CASSLSPSGGEQYF.

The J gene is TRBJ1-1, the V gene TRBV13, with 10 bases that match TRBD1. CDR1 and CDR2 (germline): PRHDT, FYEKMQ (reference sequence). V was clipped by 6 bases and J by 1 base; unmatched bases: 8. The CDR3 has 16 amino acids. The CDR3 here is CASSRDRGYRNTEAFF. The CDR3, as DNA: TGTGCCAGCAGTCGGGACAGGGGTTATCGGAACACTGAAGCTTTCTTT.

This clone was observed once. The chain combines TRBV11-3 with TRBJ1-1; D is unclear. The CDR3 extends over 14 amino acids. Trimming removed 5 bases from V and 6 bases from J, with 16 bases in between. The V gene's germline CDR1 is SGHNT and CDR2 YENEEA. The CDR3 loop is CASSRLPSGPEAFF. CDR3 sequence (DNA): TGTGCCAGCAGCCGATTACCGTCGGGTCCTGAAGCTTTCTTT.

The CDR3 DNA follows: TGCGCCAGCAGCCCGCTAGAGGGGGCAACTAATGAAAAACTGTTTTTT. Its protein product is CASSPLEGATNEKLFF. This chain uses TRBV5-1 with TRBJ1-4; D perhaps matches TRBD1 (6 bases). Germline assignment: CDR1 SGHRS and CDR2 YFSETQ. Deletions cut 4 bases from V and 0 bases from J, with 13 bases between. CDR3 length: 16 amino acids.

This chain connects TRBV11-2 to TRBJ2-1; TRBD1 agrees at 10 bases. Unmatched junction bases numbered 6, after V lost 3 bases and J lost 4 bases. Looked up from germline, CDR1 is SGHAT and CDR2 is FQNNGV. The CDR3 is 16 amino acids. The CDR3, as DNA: TGTGCCAGCAGCTTTGGGACAGGGGCCCAATACAATGAGCAGTTCTTC. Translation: CASSFGTGAQYNEQFF.

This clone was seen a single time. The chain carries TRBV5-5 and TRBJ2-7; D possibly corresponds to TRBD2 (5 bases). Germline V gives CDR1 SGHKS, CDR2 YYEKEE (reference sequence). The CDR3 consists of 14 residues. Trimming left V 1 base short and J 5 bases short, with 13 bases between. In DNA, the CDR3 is TGTGCCAGCAGCTTGATTTGGGCCGGGGACGAGCAGTACTTC. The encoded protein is CASSLIWAGDEQYF.